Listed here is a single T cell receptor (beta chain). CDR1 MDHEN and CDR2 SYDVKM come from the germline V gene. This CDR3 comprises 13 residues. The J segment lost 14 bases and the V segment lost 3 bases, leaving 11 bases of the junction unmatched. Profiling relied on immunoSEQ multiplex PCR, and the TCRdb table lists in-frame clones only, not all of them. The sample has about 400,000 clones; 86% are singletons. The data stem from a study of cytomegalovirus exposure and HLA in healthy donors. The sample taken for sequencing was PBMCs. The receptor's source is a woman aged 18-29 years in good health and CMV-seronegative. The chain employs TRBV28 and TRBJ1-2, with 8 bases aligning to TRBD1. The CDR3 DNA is TGTGCCAGCAGTTTGGGGAGGGAGGACAGGGTAACCTTC. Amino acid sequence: CASSLGREDRVTF.